Below, 2 T cell receptor beta chains from the same sample are listed, as sequenced in a study of cytomegalovirus exposure and HLA in healthy donors. The PCR was carried out with 60 Vbeta primers and 13 Jbeta primers. This table comes from immunoSEQ multiplex PCR, and its TCRdb copy is limited to in-frame clones, with some not included. The repertoire includes about 180,000 clones, about four fifths of them detected once, and about 1.6% sits in the top ten. Specimen: PBMCs. These receptors all stem from a man between 35 and 55 years old in good health and CMV-seronegative.

The chain combines TRBV29-1 with TRBJ2-7; 10 bases align to TRBD1. The germline CDR1 and CDR2 sequences are SQVTM and ANQGSEA. The CDR3 sequence is 14 residues long. J lost 4 bases, V lost 6 bases, and 9 bases had no gene match. This CDR3 is CSVKDRGPSYEQYF. The CDR3 DNA reads as TGCAGCGTAAAAGACAGGGGGCCGTCGTACGAGCAGTACTTC.

The J gene is TRBJ2-7, the V gene TRBV28; 7 bases line up with TRBD1. Germline CDR1 reads MDHEN; CDR2 reads SYDVKM. Unmatched junction bases numbered 7, after V lost 3 bases and J lost 2 bases. The CDR3 is 15 residues long. CDR3 DNA sequence: TGTGCCAGCAGTTTTACTTCAGGGGGTGCCTACGAGCAGTACTTC. It translates to CASSFTSGGAYEQYF.